The 24 T cell receptor beta chains presented below share a single source sample, sequenced in a study of T cell responses to AZD1222 COVID-19 vaccine. Clones were sequenced by immunoSEQ multiplex PCR, and TCRdb holds only the in-frame ones, with some missing. The sample lists about 86,000 clones; over 75% were seen once. The sample in question was peripheral blood, obtained 28 days after the second AZD1222 dose. All receptors come from an adult who received the AZD1222 COVID-19 vaccine.

This chain joins TRBV6-6 and TRBJ2-1; maybe TRBD1 (6 bases). This CDR3 has 13 amino acids. Trimming took off 6 bases at V and 7 bases at J, with 13 bases between the two ends. Germline V lookup: CDR1 MNHNY, CDR2 SVGAGI (reference sequence). The CDR3 reads CASRLRQVNEQFF. The CDR3 DNA sequence: TGTGCCAGCAGACTCCGACAGGTAAATGAGCAGTTCTTC.

The CDR3 sequence is CASSVSGGEDTQYF. In DNA form, the CDR3 reads TGTGCCAGCAGTGTTAGCGGGGGGGAGGATACGCAGTATTTT. The chain links TRBV6-4 to TRBJ2-3; 11 bases line up with TRBD2. The V and J ends lost 4 bases and 6 bases, in that order; junction bases with no gene match: 3. Germline V gene lookup returns CDR1 MRHNA and CDR2 SNTAGT. The CDR3 extends over 14 amino acids.

The chain links TRBV5-6 to TRBJ2-1, with TRBD2 matching over 8 bases. The germline V gene encodes CDR1 SGHDT and CDR2 YYEEEE. V lost 2 bases, J lost 7 bases, and 8 bases stayed unmatched. This CDR3 has 15 amino acids. CDR3 sequence reads: CASSFSAGEPNEQFF. In DNA, the CDR3 is TGTGCCAGCAGCTTTTCAGCGGGAGAGCCTAATGAGCAGTTCTTC. The whole variable domain, remainder taken from reference TRBV5-6 and TRBJ2-1, is DAGVTQSPTHLIKTRGQQVTLRCSPKSGHDTVSWYQQALGQGPQFIFQYYEEEERQRGNFPDRFSGHQFPNYSSELNVNALLLGDSALYLCASSFSAGEPNEQFFGPGTRLTVL.

The chain uses TRBV11-2 and TRBJ2-7; 9 bases line up with TRBD1. The CDR3 loop spans 15 amino acids. Germline CDR1 and CDR2: SGHAT and FQNNGV. Unmatched junction bases numbered 7, after V lost 0 bases and J lost 7 bases. Here the CDR3 DNA reads TGTGCCAGCAGCTTAGAACAGGGGGCGCCGGGGGAGCAGTACTTC. This encodes CASSLEQGAPGEQYF.

This chain links TRBV7-9 with TRBJ2-2; possibly TRBD2 for D (5 bases). The germline gives CDR1 SEHNR, CDR2 FQNEAQ (reference sequence). Trimming stripped 2 bases from V and 3 bases from J, with 7 bases between. This CDR3 is 14 amino acids long. CDR3 loop: CASSLMGDTGELFF. The CDR3 DNA sequence: TGTGCCAGCAGCTTAATGGGAGACACCGGGGAGCTGTTTTTT.

V usage is TRBV5-5 and J usage is TRBJ1-1; D possibly corresponds to TRBD1 (5 bases). V lost 1 base to trimming and J lost 7 bases, with 14 bases between them. Germline V CDR1 and CDR2: SGHKS, YYEKEE (reference sequence). The CDR3 extends over 14 amino acids. The CDR3 reads CASSLLGGVSEAFF. In DNA form, the CDR3 reads TGTGCCAGCAGCTTGTTGGGGGGAGTCAGTGAAGCTTTCTTT.

The chain employs TRBV28 and TRBJ1-4; 8 bases map to TRBD1. Germline loops: CDR1 MDHEN, CDR2 SYDVKM. V dropped 6 bases and J dropped 8; count of bases not matched to a gene: 5. The CDR3 covers 13 residues. CDR3 loop: CASRLGQGEKLFF. The CDR3 bases are TGTGCCAGCAGACTAGGACAGGGAGAAAAACTGTTTTTT.

The chain has TRBV6-2 or TRBV6-3 and TRBJ2-3; D is undetermined. CDR1 is MNHEY, CDR2 SVGEGT, per germline. Trimming pared 2 bases from V and 2 bases from J, leaving 5 bases between. This CDR3 is 13 amino acids long. DNA of the CDR3: TGTGCCAGCAGTTACGGTTACACAGATACGCAGTATTTT. This gives the protein CASSYGYTDTQYF.

V usage is TRBV29-1 and J usage is TRBJ2-3; D is perhaps TRBD2 (6 bases). The CDR3 has 13 amino acids. The V end lost 6 bases, the J end lost 2 bases, and 12 bases lay between the germline ends. Germline V gene sequence: CDR1 SQVTM, CDR2 ANQGSEA. CDR3 in amino acids: CSVGTSLTDTQYF. CDR3 DNA sequence: TGCAGCGTGGGGACTTCTCTCACAGATACGCAGTATTTT.

The chain couples TRBV7-3 to TRBJ2-7; 9 bases align to TRBD1. This CDR3 is 13 amino acids long. Unmatched junction bases numbered 4, after V lost 4 bases and J lost 6 bases. The germline gives CDR1 SGHTA, CDR2 FQGTGA. The CDR3 is CASSSTGGGEQYF. DNA for the CDR3: TGTGCCAGCAGCTCCACAGGGGGCGGCGAGCAGTACTTC.

This clone was seen only a few times. V is TRBV4-2 and J is TRBJ2-3; a possible D gene is TRBD2 (6 bases). Germline V gene sequence: CDR1 LGHNA, CDR2 YNFKEQ. Trimming left V 0 bases short and J 2 bases short, with 15 bases between. The CDR3 length is 17 residues. Here the CDR3 DNA reads TGTGCCAGCAGCCAAGATGGGGCGGGGACCGTCACAGATACGCAGTATTTT. Translated, it gives CASSQDGAGTVTDTQYF.

The chain has TRBV5-6 and TRBJ2-3; no clear D. V lost 4 bases and J lost 6, with 12 bases in between. This CDR3 region has 13 residues. Germline values: CDR1 SGHDT, CDR2 YYEEEE. The CDR3 region is CASSPPTEDTQYF. The CDR3 region has the DNA TGTGCCAGCAGCCCCCCGACGGAGGATACGCAGTATTTT.

The chain recombines TRBV6-1 with TRBJ2-3; D is undetermined. Germline V gene data show CDR1 as MNHNS and CDR2 as SASEGT. Trimming removed 0 bases at V and 2 bases at J, with 9 bases between. This CDR3 comprises 15 residues. CDR3: CASSEAKGSTDTQYF. Written as DNA, the CDR3 is TGTGCCAGCAGTGAAGCTAAGGGATCCACAGATACGCAGTATTTT.

This chain links TRBV19 with TRBJ2-5, with 9 bases that match TRBD2. The CDR3 contains 13 residues. With V trimmed by 6 bases and J by 3 bases, 2 bases remained unmatched. Per germline, CDR1 LNHDA and CDR2 SQIVND (reference sequence). The CDR3 bases are TGTGCCAGTAGACAGCGGGGGGAAGAGACCCAGTACTTC. It is translated as CASRQRGEETQYF.

The chain recombines TRBV18 with TRBJ2-7; the match to TRBD2 covers 13 bases. The germline V gene has CDR1 KGHSH and CDR2 LQKENI. This CDR3 is built from 15 residues. V was pared by 3 bases and J by 6 bases, with 5 bases of the junction left unmatched. CDR3 nucleotides: TGTGCCAGCTCACCGTGGACTAGCGGGAGAGGCGAGCAGTACTTC. This sequence encodes CASSPWTSGRGEQYF.

V is TRBV11-1 and J is TRBJ2-1, with TRBD1 matching 9 bases. V lost 4 bases and J lost 4; bases outside the gene matches: 5. Looked up from germline, CDR1 is SGHAT and CDR2 is FQDESV (reference sequence). The CDR3 has 15 residues. The CDR3 region is CASSSQGAPYNEQFF. CDR3 coding DNA: TGTGCCAGCAGCTCACAGGGGGCGCCTTACAATGAGCAGTTCTTC.

V usage is TRBV7-8 and J usage is TRBJ2-3, with 16 bases identical to TRBD2. Trimming took 5 bases from V and 4 from J; bases not matched to a gene: 6. There are 17 residues in the CDR3. The V gene's germline CDR1 is SGHVS and CDR2 FQNEAQ. The CDR3 loop reads CASSLGLAGGQADTQYF. The CDR3 DNA reads TGTGCCAGCAGCCTGGGACTAGCGGGGGGGCAGGCAGATACGCAGTATTTT. Full variable domain (outside the CDR3, taken from reference TRBV7-8 and TRBJ2-3): GAGVSQSPRYKVAKRGQDVALRCDPISGHVSLFWYQQALGQGPEFLTYFQNEAQLDKSGLPSDRFFAERPEGSVSTLKIQRTQQEDSAVYLCASSLGLAGGQADTQYFGPGTRLTVL.

V usage is TRBV6-6 and J usage is TRBJ1-2, with 8 bases lining up with TRBD1. This CDR3 comprises 14 residues. Germline V CDR1 and CDR2: MNHNY, SVGAGI (reference sequence). V shed 2 bases, J shed 7 bases, and the junction held 6 bases outside the gene matches. As DNA, the CDR3 is TGTGCCAGCAGTTACGAAGGACAGGGCGGTGGCTACACCTTC. Protein sequence: CASSYEGQGGGYTF.

Points on this clone: Germline is not matched at one junction end, which may reflect a read error. The chain uses TRBV28 and TRBJ2-7; 16 bases fit TRBD2. Germline values: CDR1 MDHEN, CDR2 SYDVKM. The CDR3 spans 17 residues. CDR3 sequence reads: CASSPLRGLAGGGDEHF. In DNA form, the CDR3 reads TGTGCCAGCAGCCCCTTACGGGGACTAGCGGGAGGGGGAGACGAGCACTTC.

The CDR3 coding sequence is TGTGCCAGTAGTATGTCGAGGCAGGAGTACGAGCAGTACTTC. Protein product: CASSMSRQEYEQYF. This chain uses TRBV19 with TRBJ2-7; unclear D gene. The length of the CDR3 is 14 residues. V lost 3 bases, J lost 4 bases, and 13 bases lay in between. From germline, CDR1 is LNHDA and CDR2 SQIVND (reference sequence). Looking up the rest from reference TRBV19 and TRBJ2-7 gives the full variable domain: DGGITQSPKYLFRKEGQNVTLSCEQNLNHDAMYWYRQDPGQGLRLIYYSQIVNDFQKGDIAEGYSVSREKKESFPLTVTSAQKNPTAFYLCASSMSRQEYEQYFGPGTRLTVT.

The rearrangement joins TRBV1 to TRBJ2-2; the table's D call of TRBD2 was not tested on the DNA. TRBV1 is assigned pseudogene status. The CDR3 is 22 amino acids. The CDR3 coding sequence is TGCACCAGCAGCCAAGATCTTACAATTCGGTCTAAGACTAGCGGGAGTAAGGGGGAGCTGTTTTTT. Protein: CTSSQDLTIRSKTSGSKGELFF.

To note about this clone: The sample contains more than one DNA sequence encoding this CDR3. The gene calls are TRBV29-1 and TRBJ1-1; D gene unclear. The V gene's germline CDR1 is SQVTM and CDR2 ANQGSEA. CDR3 length: 13 residues. The V end was cut by 6 bases, the J end by 0 bases, with 11 bases between. The CDR3 region has the DNA TGCAGCGTGGGAGCCGGCGTGAACACTGAAGCTTTCTTT. Amino acid sequence: CSVGAGVNTEAFF.

The rearrangement links TRBV9 to TRBJ2-5; possible D gene TRBD1, 6 bases. Trimming took 4 bases from V and 0 from J, leaving 10 bases between them. This CDR3 region has 14 residues. The germline V gene encodes CDR1 SGDLS and CDR2 YYNGEE. The CDR3: CASSRDRYQETQYF. The CDR3 DNA follows: TGTGCCAGCAGCCGCGACAGGTACCAAGAGACCCAGTACTTC.

The chain has TRBV11-2 and TRBJ1-6; TRBD1 might be the D (6 bases). This CDR3 is 15 amino acids long. The germline CDR1 and CDR2 sequences are SGHAT and FQNNGV. Trimming removed 4 bases at V and 7 bases at J, with 14 bases between. CDR3 protein: CASSYIGQGNSPLHF. For the CDR3, the DNA is TGTGCCAGCAGCTACATAGGGCAGGGGAATTCACCCCTCCACTTT.